These 4 T cell receptor beta chains were all obtained from the same sample, sequenced in a study of prognosis after radiotherapy for stage I lung cancer. Amplification of TCR beta CDR3 from genomic DNA used two-round multiplex PCR. Primers specific to each TRBV and TRBJ gene drove first-round PCR. TCRdb fed the multiplex PCR reads into MiXCR, producing one record per CDR3 protein. The sample yields fewer than 40,000 distinct CDR3 sequences, approximately 29% seen once. Specimen: PBMCs, collected before or after stereotactic body radiation therapy (not recorded which). These receptors all come from a donor aged 50 or older with non-small cell lung cancer.

The chain joins TRBV11-3 to TRBJ2-1; TRBD2 matches 12 bases. The CDR3 is 17 residues long. V lost 4 bases and J lost 4; bases outside the gene matches: 8. CDR1 SGHNT and CDR2 YENEEA come from the germline V gene. The CDR3 spells CASSSGLAGLAYNEQFF. The CDR3 DNA follows: TGTGCCAGCAGCTCGGGACTAGCGGGCCTAGCATACAATGAGCAGTTCTTC. Supplemented by reference TRBV11-3 and TRBJ2-1, the full variable domain reads EAGVVQSPRYKIIEKKQPVAFWCNPISGHNTLYWYLQNLGQGPELLIRYENEEAVDDSQLPKDRFSAERLKGVDSTLKIQPAELGDSAVYLCASSSGLAGLAYNEQFFGPGTRLTVL.

As concerns this clonotype: A single base is all that separates this from a far larger clone, so a read error is likely. V is TRBV6-4 and J is TRBJ1-3, with D tentatively TRBD1 (5 bases). V was trimmed by 5 bases and J by 3 bases, leaving 17 bases between them. Per germline, CDR1 MRHNA and CDR2 SNTAGT. CDR3 length equals 16 residues. CDR3 sequence (DNA): TGTGCCAGCAGTAGGGGCACAGTGTTTGGTGGAAACACCATATATTTT. Residues: CASSRGTVFGGNTIYF.

The chain links TRBV6-2 or TRBV6-3 to TRBJ2-1, with 7 bases matching TRBD2. The junction had 12 bases not matched to a gene; V was cut back by 6 bases and J by 7 bases. Germline CDR1 reads MNHEY; CDR2 reads SVGEGT. This CDR3 is 15 amino acids long. The CDR3 region is CASSLSVGGGNEQFF. The CDR3 coding sequence is TGTGCCAGCAGCCTTAGTGTGGGGGGAGGGAATGAGCAGTTCTTC.

In this sample, this clonotype turned up many times. This chain connects TRBV12-3 or TRBV12-4 to TRBJ1-2, with 7 bases aligning to TRBD1. The V gene end was trimmed by 5 bases and the J gene end by 5 bases; junction bases not matched to a gene: 8. The length of the CDR3 is 14 residues. CDR3 nucleotides: TGTGCCAGCAGTCCTCTTCGGACAGGTTATGGCTACACCTTC. It translates to CASSPLRTGYGYTF.